The clone carrying this T cell receptor beta chain is large within its sample. Its antigen is currently unknown. These gene names are mouse names. Read coverage stops 1 residue before the CDR3 terminus; the germline J gene supplies the remainder. The time point: mouse harvest day 7 after allogeneic transplant. Tail vein injection delivered 10^7 T-cell-depleted bone marrow cells and 10^6 splenic CD5+ T cells. B6 (H2b) cells into BALB/c (H2d) mice; tissues taken at day 7 or 14. The junction had 8 bases not matched to a gene; V was cut back by 2 bases and J by 4 bases. Germline loops: CDR1 SGHSN, CDR2 HYEKVE. The CDR3 length is 15 residues. The data are from a study of tissue T cells after allogeneic stem cell transplantation. Study observations and caveats: Blood and spleen captured only part of the tissue TCR repertoire. Motif-based clustering found tissue-specific repertoire signatures shared across patients, though few clones were shared. Sampling depth was limited, and the cohort was small and clinically varied.

Here immunoSEQ multiplex PCR was the method, and the copy in TCRdb shows in-frame clones only, minus some. The sample records some 7,600 clones, under 55% being singletons. The sample comprised gut tissue. This sequence joins TRBV12-1 and TRBJ1-2, with TRBD1 matching 8 bases. The TCR originated in a female BALB/c mouse given C57BL/6 T cells with graft-versus-host disease after an allogeneic hematopoietic cell transplant. The part of the CDR3 DNA that was read is TGTGCCAGCTCTCGATGGGACAGGAGGGGCTCCGACTACACC. The encoded protein is CASSRWDRRGSDYT. In full, the CDR3 reads CASSRWDRRGSDYTF.